This TCR beta chain was identified during a study of blood T cell repertoires in COVID-19. V dropped 6 bases and J dropped 4 bases, with 10 bases sitting between them. The CDR3 extends over 13 amino acids. The germline V gene encodes CDR1 WNHNN and CDR2 SYGVQD (reference sequence). As originally analysed: The assay estimated nucleated cells by amplifying reference gene primers. Sequenced by immunoSEQ multiplex PCR; TCRdb stores in-frame clones only, minus some. V and J calls and clone size are those listed in that table; D and trimming were worked out from the DNA. The sample includes some 48,000 clones, approximately 89% of them seen just once.

This TCR was sampled from a woman aged 80 or older with acute or convalescent COVID-19. The chain couples TRBV10-1 to TRBJ1-3; no reliable D call. Source material: peripheral blood. The CDR3 DNA reads as TGCGCCAGCAGGCAGGCCGGAGGAAACACCATATATTTT. It specifies CASRQAGGNTIYF.